This T cell receptor beta chain came from a study of T-cell memory formation after mild COVID-19. TCRdb ran MiXCR on the 5' RACE reads and lists one entry per CDR3 protein. The data contain under 200,000 distinct CDR3 sequences, roughly a third of them singletons. The CDR3 totals 11 residues. The sample holds a few counts of this clonotype. V is TRBV21-1 and J is TRBJ2-3. TRBV21-1 is a known pseudogene. The origin of this receptor is an adult woman who had mild COVID-19 (a few samples of this study predate the infection). Cell type and time point are not known. The sequenced sample was PBMCs or a T cell subset sorted from them (not recorded which). The CDR3 is CASSMTDTQYF. The CDR3 DNA is TGTGCCAGCAGCATGACAGATACGCAGTATTTT.